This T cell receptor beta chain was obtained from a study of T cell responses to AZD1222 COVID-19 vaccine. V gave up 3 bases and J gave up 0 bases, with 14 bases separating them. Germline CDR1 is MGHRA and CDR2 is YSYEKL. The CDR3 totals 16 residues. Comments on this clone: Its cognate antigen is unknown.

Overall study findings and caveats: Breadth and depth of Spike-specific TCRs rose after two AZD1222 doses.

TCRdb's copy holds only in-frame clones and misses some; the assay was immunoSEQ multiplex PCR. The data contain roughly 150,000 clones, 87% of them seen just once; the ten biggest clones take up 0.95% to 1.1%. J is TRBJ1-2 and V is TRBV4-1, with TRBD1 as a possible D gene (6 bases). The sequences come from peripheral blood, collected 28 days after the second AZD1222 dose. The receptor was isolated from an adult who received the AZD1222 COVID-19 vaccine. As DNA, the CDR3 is TGCGCCAGCAGCCAGCCTGGGACACATCCTAACTATGGCTACACCTTC. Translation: CASSQPGTHPNYGYTF.